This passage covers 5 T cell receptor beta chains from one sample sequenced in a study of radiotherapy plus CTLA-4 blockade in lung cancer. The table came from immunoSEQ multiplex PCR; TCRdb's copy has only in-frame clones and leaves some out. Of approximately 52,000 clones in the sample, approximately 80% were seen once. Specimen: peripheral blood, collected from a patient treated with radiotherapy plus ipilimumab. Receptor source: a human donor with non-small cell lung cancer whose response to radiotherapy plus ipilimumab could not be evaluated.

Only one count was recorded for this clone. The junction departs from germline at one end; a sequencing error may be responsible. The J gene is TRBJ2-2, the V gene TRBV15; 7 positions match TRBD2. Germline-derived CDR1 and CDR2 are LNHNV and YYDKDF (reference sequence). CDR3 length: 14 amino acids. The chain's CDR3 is CATRRDHGGRELFF. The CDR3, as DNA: TGTGCCACCAGAAGAGACCACGGGGGGAGGGAGCTGTTTTTT.

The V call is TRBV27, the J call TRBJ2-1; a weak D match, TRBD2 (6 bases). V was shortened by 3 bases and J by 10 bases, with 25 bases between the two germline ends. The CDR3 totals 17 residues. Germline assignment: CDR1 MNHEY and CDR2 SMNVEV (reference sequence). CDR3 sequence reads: CASSFSTHGTPGWEQFF. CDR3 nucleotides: TGTGCCAGCAGTTTTTCCACCCACGGGACTCCAGGGTGGGAGCAGTTCTTC.

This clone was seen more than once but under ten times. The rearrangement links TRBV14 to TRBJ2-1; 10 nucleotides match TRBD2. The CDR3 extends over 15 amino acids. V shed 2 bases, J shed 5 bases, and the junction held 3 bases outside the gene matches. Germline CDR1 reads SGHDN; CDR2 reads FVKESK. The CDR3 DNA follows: TGTGCCAGCAGCCAATGGACTAGCGGAAACAATGAGCAGTTCTTC. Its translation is CASSQWTSGNNEQFF.

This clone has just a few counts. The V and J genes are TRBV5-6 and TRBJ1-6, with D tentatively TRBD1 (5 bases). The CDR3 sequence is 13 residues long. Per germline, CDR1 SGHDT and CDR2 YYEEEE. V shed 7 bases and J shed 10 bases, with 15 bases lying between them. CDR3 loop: CASRDSWGSPLHF. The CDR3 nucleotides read TGTGCCAGCCGGGACTCTTGGGGGTCACCCCTCCACTTT.

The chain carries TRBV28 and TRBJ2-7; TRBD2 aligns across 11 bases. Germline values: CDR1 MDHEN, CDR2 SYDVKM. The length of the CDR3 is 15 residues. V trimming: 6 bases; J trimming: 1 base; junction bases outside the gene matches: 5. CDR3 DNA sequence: TGTGCCAGCAGACCCTCTAGCGGGAGGTCCTACGAGCAGTACTTC. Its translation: CASRPSSGRSYEQYF.